These T cell receptor beta chains were read from a single sample in a study of identical twins. Via MiXCR, TCRdb re-called the 5' RACE reads, giving one row per CDR3 protein. This table has about 690,000 distinct CDR3 sequences, 20% to 25% appearing once. These data were also filed under a second study, of T cells expressing NK-cell markers.

The sequenced material came from PBMCs. The receptors shown here come from a woman between 18 and 29 years old in good health. CDR3s include the opening cysteine and the closing phenylalanine or tryptophan. D genes are given only for firm matches. A clone size is listed for some rows: how often the clone was seen (once, few, many), or a class if it is expanded.

v_call: TRBV5-1; j_call: TRBJ2-7; cdr3_length: 15; d_call: NA; clone_size: NA; cdr3_aa: CASSLSGSPRYEQYF; cdr3_nt: TGCGCCAGCAGCTTATCGGGTTCTCCCAGGTACGAGCAGTACTTC
v_call: TRBV20-1; j_call: TRBJ1-5; cdr3_length: 13; d_call: NA; clone_size: few; cdr3_aa: CSALDGRDQPQHF; cdr3_nt: TGCAGTGCGTTGGATGGTCGGGACCAGCCCCAGCATTTT
v_call: TRBV12-3/TRBV12-4; j_call: TRBJ2-1; cdr3_length: 14; d_call: NA; clone_size: many; cdr3_aa: CASSLSRTYNEQFF; cdr3_nt: TGTGCCAGCAGTTTGTCTAGAACCTACAATGAGCAGTTCTTC
v_call: TRBV12-3/TRBV12-4; j_call: TRBJ2-1; cdr3_length: 15; d_call: NA; clone_size: NA; cdr3_aa: CASSLVGTVGHLQFF; cdr3_nt: TGTGCCAGCAGTTTAGTCGGGACGGTCGGACATTTGCAGTTCTTC
v_call: TRBV5-1; j_call: TRBJ2-1; cdr3_length: 15; d_call: NA; clone_size: NA; cdr3_aa: CASSWKTFGGNEQFF; cdr3_nt: TGCGCCAGCAGCTGGAAGACATTCGGTGGCAATGAGCAGTTCTTC
v_call: TRBV10-3; j_call: TRBJ2-7; cdr3_length: 15; d_call: NA; clone_size: NA; cdr3_aa: CAISAGQRGPFEQYF; cdr3_nt: TGTGCCATCAGTGCTGGACAGAGAGGGCCCTTCGAGCAGTACTTC
v_call: TRBV6-1; j_call: TRBJ2-3; cdr3_length: 13; d_call: TRBD2; clone_size: NA; cdr3_aa: CASRRGTTDTQYF; cdr3_nt: TGTGCCTCTCGGCGGGGGACCACAGATACGCAGTATTTT
v_call: TRBV6-2/TRBV6-3; j_call: TRBJ1-1; cdr3_length: 14; d_call: NA; clone_size: NA; cdr3_aa: CASSGNSRWIEAFF; cdr3_nt: TGTGCCAGCAGCGGTAATTCGCGTTGGATTGAAGCTTTCTTT
v_call: TRBV4-3; j_call: TRBJ2-1; cdr3_length: 16; d_call: NA; clone_size: NA; cdr3_aa: CASSQDSQYPYNEQFF; cdr3_nt: TGCGCCAGCAGCCAAGATTCCCAGTACCCCTACAATGAGCAGTTCTTC
v_call: TRBV20-1; j_call: TRBJ1-1; cdr3_length: 14; d_call: NA; clone_size: NA; cdr3_aa: CSASTYRQFAEAFF; cdr3_nt: TGCAGTGCTTCTACCTACAGACAGTTCGCTGAAGCTTTCTTT
v_call: TRBV12-3/TRBV12-4; j_call: TRBJ2-5; cdr3_length: 12; d_call: TRBD1; clone_size: few; cdr3_aa: CASSTGGETQYF; cdr3_nt: TGTGCCAGCAGTACAGGGGGGGAGACCCAGTACTTC
v_call: TRBV12-3/TRBV12-4; j_call: TRBJ2-1; cdr3_length: 17; d_call: TRBD1; clone_size: NA; cdr3_aa: CASSLLWGQGSLDEQFF; cdr3_nt: TGTGCCAGCAGTTTATTATGGGGACAGGGGTCTCTGGATGAGCAGTTCTTC
v_call: TRBV12-3/TRBV12-4; j_call: TRBJ2-5; cdr3_length: 15; d_call: TRBD1; clone_size: NA; cdr3_aa: CASSSRRDREGTQYF; cdr3_nt: TGTGCCAGCAGTTCCCGACGGGACAGGGAAGGGACCCAGTACTTC
v_call: TRBV6-1; j_call: TRBJ1-3; cdr3_length: 14; d_call: TRBD1; clone_size: NA; cdr3_aa: CASILQGARDTIYF; cdr3_nt: TGTGCCAGCATTCTACAGGGGGCTCGGGACACCATATATTTT
v_call: TRBV27; j_call: TRBJ2-3; cdr3_length: 15; d_call: NA; clone_size: NA; cdr3_aa: CASSLDSRVTDTQYF; cdr3_nt: TGTGCCAGCAGTTTAGACAGTCGGGTCACAGATACGCAGTATTTT
v_call: TRBV18; j_call: TRBJ1-5; cdr3_length: 18; d_call: NA; clone_size: NA; cdr3_aa: CASSPRHVVTPRSQPQHF; cdr3_nt: TGTGCCAGCTCACCACGGCACGTTGTGACGCCCAGGTCTCAGCCCCAGCATTTT
v_call: TRBV12-3/TRBV12-4; j_call: TRBJ2-2; cdr3_length: 15; d_call: NA; clone_size: few; cdr3_aa: CASSLLDTNTGELFF; cdr3_nt: TGTGCCAGCAGTTTACTGGACACTAACACCGGGGAGCTGTTTTTT
v_call: TRBV7-7; j_call: TRBJ2-1; cdr3_length: 14; d_call: TRBD1; clone_size: many; cdr3_aa: CASSPGQGYNEQFF; cdr3_nt: TGTGCTAGCAGCCCGGGACAGGGATACAATGAGCAGTTCTTC
v_call: TRBV10-3; j_call: TRBJ2-2; cdr3_length: 14; d_call: TRBD1; clone_size: NA; cdr3_aa: CAIRGQGGTGELFF; cdr3_nt: TGTGCCATCAGAGGACAGGGGGGCACCGGGGAGCTGTTTTTT
v_call: TRBV20-1; j_call: TRBJ2-5; cdr3_length: 17; d_call: TRBD2; clone_size: many; cdr3_aa: CSARNNEAGGFQETQYF; cdr3_nt: TGCAGTGCCAGGAACAACGAAGCGGGGGGATTCCAAGAGACCCAGTACTTC
v_call: TRBV4-3; j_call: TRBJ2-3; cdr3_length: 20; d_call: TRBD2; clone_size: NA; cdr3_aa: CASSQDLMTSGRISTDTQYF; cdr3_nt: TGCGCCAGCAGCCAAGATCTTATGACTAGCGGGAGGATTAGCACAGATACGCAGTATTTT
v_call: TRBV27; j_call: TRBJ1-1; cdr3_length: 15; d_call: TRBD1; clone_size: few; cdr3_aa: CASSLSADRETEAFF; cdr3_nt: TGTGCCAGCAGTTTGTCCGCCGACAGGGAGACTGAAGCTTTCTTT
v_call: TRBV20-1; j_call: TRBJ2-1; cdr3_length: 15; d_call: TRBD2; clone_size: NA; cdr3_aa: CSARDSGSSYNEQFF; cdr3_nt: TGCAGTGCTAGAGATAGCGGGTCCTCCTACAATGAGCAGTTCTTC
v_call: TRBV10-3; j_call: TRBJ2-1; cdr3_length: 13; d_call: TRBD2; clone_size: NA; cdr3_aa: CAISEIGGGEQFF; cdr3_nt: TGTGCCATCAGTGAGATTGGCGGGGGGGAGCAGTTCTTC
v_call: TRBV5-1; j_call: TRBJ2-1; cdr3_length: 15; d_call: TRBD2; clone_size: few; cdr3_aa: CASSWGLADYNEQFF; cdr3_nt: TGCGCCAGCAGCTGGGGACTAGCGGACTACAATGAGCAGTTCTTC
v_call: TRBV10-1; j_call: TRBJ2-1; cdr3_length: 15; d_call: NA; clone_size: NA; cdr3_aa: CASSEVAGGYNEQFF; cdr3_nt: TGCGCCAGCAGTGAGGTGGCAGGGGGGTACAATGAGCAGTTCTTC
v_call: TRBV11-2; j_call: TRBJ2-7; cdr3_length: 18; d_call: TRBD2; clone_size: NA; cdr3_aa: CASSLKLAGGPNPYEQYF; cdr3_nt: TGTGCCAGCAGCTTAAAACTAGCGGGAGGACCAAATCCCTACGAGCAGTACTTC
v_call: TRBV12-3/TRBV12-4; j_call: TRBJ2-3; cdr3_length: 15; d_call: NA; clone_size: many; cdr3_aa: CASSPPAGTRDTQYF; cdr3_nt: TGTGCCAGCAGTCCACCAGCCGGGACCAGAGATACGCAGTATTTT
v_call: TRBV3-1; j_call: TRBJ2-1; cdr3_length: 17; d_call: NA; clone_size: few; cdr3_aa: CASSYSFGRASYNEQFF; cdr3_nt: TGTGCCAGCAGCTATTCGTTTGGACGAGCCTCCTACAATGAGCAGTTCTTC
v_call: TRBV5-6; j_call: TRBJ2-5; cdr3_length: 13; d_call: NA; clone_size: many; cdr3_aa: CASSFRSRETQYF; cdr3_nt: TGTGCCAGCAGCTTCCGGTCTAGAGAGACCCAGTACTTC
v_call: TRBV20-1; j_call: TRBJ2-1; cdr3_length: 11; d_call: NA; clone_size: NA; cdr3_aa: CSATPGDEQFF; cdr3_nt: TGCAGTGCCACTCCGGGCGATGAGCAGTTCTTC
v_call: TRBV27; j_call: TRBJ2-7; cdr3_length: 15; d_call: NA; clone_size: NA; cdr3_aa: CASSLLGVVDYEQYF; cdr3_nt: TGTGCCAGCAGTTTGCTCGGGGTGGTCGACTACGAGCAGTACTTC
v_call: TRBV7-3; j_call: TRBJ2-5; cdr3_length: 15; d_call: NA; clone_size: few; cdr3_aa: CASSKGTDNQETQYF; cdr3_nt: TGTGCCAGCAGCAAAGGGACGGACAACCAAGAGACCCAGTACTTC
v_call: TRBV7-3; j_call: TRBJ2-2; cdr3_length: 13; d_call: NA; clone_size: NA; cdr3_aa: CASSPGYTGELFF; cdr3_nt: TGTGCCAGCAGCCCAGGGTACACCGGGGAGCTGTTTTTT
v_call: TRBV29-1; j_call: TRBJ2-1; cdr3_length: 12; d_call: TRBD2; clone_size: NA; cdr3_aa: CSGISGNNEQFF; cdr3_nt: TGCAGCGGCATTAGCGGGAACAATGAGCAGTTCTTC
v_call: TRBV29-1; j_call: TRBJ2-1; cdr3_length: 14; d_call: TRBD2; clone_size: few; cdr3_aa: CSVETGGGYNEQFF; cdr3_nt: TGCAGCGTTGAAACGGGGGGAGGGTACAATGAGCAGTTCTTC
v_call: TRBV24-1; j_call: TRBJ2-3; cdr3_length: 14; d_call: TRBD1; clone_size: few; cdr3_aa: CATRGQASTDTQYF; cdr3_nt: TGTGCCACCAGAGGACAGGCTAGCACAGATACGCAGTATTTT
v_call: TRBV4-2; j_call: TRBJ2-2; cdr3_length: 16; d_call: TRBD2; clone_size: many; cdr3_aa: CASSQAAGGTTGELFF; cdr3_nt: TGTGCCAGCAGCCAAGCAGCGGGGGGTACCACCGGGGAGCTGTTTTTT
v_call: TRBV7-9; j_call: TRBJ2-7; cdr3_length: 14; d_call: TRBD1; clone_size: few; cdr3_aa: CASSPRTGRYEQYF; cdr3_nt: TGTGCCAGCAGCCCCCGGACAGGGAGGTACGAGCAGTACTTC
v_call: TRBV5-1; j_call: TRBJ2-1; cdr3_length: 15; d_call: TRBD2; clone_size: NA; cdr3_aa: CASSPPRGAGVEQFF; cdr3_nt: TGCGCCAGCAGCCCCCCCCGGGGAGCGGGAGTTGAGCAGTTCTTC
v_call: TRBV5-1; j_call: TRBJ2-5; cdr3_length: 16; d_call: NA; clone_size: NA; cdr3_aa: CASSLSRPTQLETQYF; cdr3_nt: TGCGCCAGCAGCCTATCCAGGCCGACTCAGTTAGAGACCCAGTACTTC
v_call: TRBV6-4; j_call: TRBJ2-2; cdr3_length: 13; d_call: NA; clone_size: many; cdr3_aa: CASAEKNTGELFF; cdr3_nt: TGTGCCAGCGCCGAGAAAAACACCGGGGAGCTGTTTTTT
v_call: TRBV12-3/TRBV12-4; j_call: TRBJ1-2; cdr3_length: 14; d_call: TRBD1; clone_size: NA; cdr3_aa: CASRRTGGDYGYTF; cdr3_nt: TGTGCCAGCAGACGGACAGGGGGGGACTATGGCTACACCTTC
v_call: TRBV23-1; j_call: TRBJ1-6; cdr3_length: 14; d_call: NA; clone_size: NA; cdr3_aa: CASSWTPRNSPLHF; cdr3_nt: TGCGCCAGCAGTTGGACTCCCCGGAATTCACCCCTCCACTTT
v_call: TRBV4-3; j_call: TRBJ2-2; cdr3_length: 15; d_call: NA; clone_size: NA; cdr3_aa: CASSQAVPNTGELFF; cdr3_nt: TGCGCCAGCAGCCAGGCGGTTCCGAACACCGGGGAGCTGTTTTTT
v_call: TRBV3-1; j_call: TRBJ2-3; cdr3_length: 14; d_call: NA; clone_size: NA; cdr3_aa: CASSPGGHLDTQYF; cdr3_nt: TGTGCCAGCAGCCCAGGCGGGCACCTAGATACGCAGTATTTT
v_call: TRBV12-3/TRBV12-4; j_call: TRBJ1-2; cdr3_length: 13; d_call: NA; clone_size: NA; cdr3_aa: CASSLETAYGYTF; cdr3_nt: TGTGCCAGCAGTTTAGAGACAGCCTATGGCTACACCTTC
v_call: TRBV12-3/TRBV12-4; j_call: TRBJ2-7; cdr3_length: 15; d_call: NA; clone_size: NA; cdr3_aa: CASSFISGGSYEQYF; cdr3_nt: TGTGCCAGCAGTTTTATATCTGGGGGATCATACGAGCAGTACTTC
v_call: TRBV2; j_call: TRBJ1-4; cdr3_length: 14; d_call: NA; clone_size: NA; cdr3_aa: CASYGRPTNEKLFF; cdr3_nt: TGTGCCAGCTATGGGCGACCAACTAATGAAAAACTGTTTTTT
v_call: TRBV20-1; j_call: TRBJ2-3; cdr3_length: 16; d_call: NA; clone_size: NA; cdr3_aa: CSARDQRTHSTDTQYF; cdr3_nt: TGCAGTGCTAGAGATCAGAGGACCCACAGCACAGATACGCAGTATTTT
v_call: TRBV5-1; j_call: TRBJ2-7; cdr3_length: 14; d_call: TRBD1; clone_size: many; cdr3_aa: CASSPRQGAYEQYF; cdr3_nt: TGTGCCAGCAGCCCTAGACAGGGGGCCTACGAGCAGTACTTC
v_call: TRBV5-1; j_call: TRBJ2-7; cdr3_length: 14; d_call: NA; clone_size: NA; cdr3_aa: CASSPRRDSYEQYF; cdr3_nt: TGCGCCAGCAGCCCCCGGAGGGACTCCTACGAGCAGTACTTC
v_call: TRBV7-2; j_call: TRBJ1-4; cdr3_length: 12; d_call: NA; clone_size: few; cdr3_aa: CASSNVGEKLFF; cdr3_nt: TGTGCCAGCAGCAATGTTGGGGAAAAACTGTTTTTT